This T cell receptor (beta chain) was documented in a study of human T cells and chemical hapten exposure. On the study more broadly: Skin of the upper inner arm, approximately 2 cm by approximately 2 cm, received 2% DPC for sensitization.

What the library attached to individual cDNA molecules were unique molecular identifiers. Via MiXCR, TCRdb re-called the RACE reads, giving one row per CDR3 protein. The sample has approximately 320,000 distinct CDR3 sequences; over 5% are singletons. This CDR3 contains 13 residues. The germline CDR1 and CDR2 sequences are SNHLY and FYNNEI. V gave up 6 bases and J gave up 4 bases; unmatched junction bases: 5. This clonotype has a count of ten or more. What it binds is not known. The time point is: pre-sensitization, week 0. Indicated treatment: therapeutic diphenylcyclopropenone sensitization with weekly scalp DPC. Study findings and constraints: Patch test score showed a positive correlation with PT1 expanded TCR counts. Among expanded TCRs, significantly more large CDR3 similarity clusters formed than among controls.

The material was whole blood, obtained in connection with sensitization to the hapten diphenylcyclopropenone (DPC). This clonotype was obtained from a young woman with alopecia areata. Some clones in this sample may be carry-over from other donors' samples. This rearrangement joins TRBV2 to TRBJ1-1, with 7 bases lining up with TRBD1. The CDR3 region is CASSPTGSTEAFF. The CDR3 DNA reads as TGTGCCAGCAGCCCGACAGGGAGCACTGAAGCTTTCTTT.